These T cell receptor beta chains were read from a single sample in a study of identical twins. MiXCR, applied by TCRdb to the 5' RACE reads, yields one record per CDR3 protein. The sample shows hundreds of thousands of distinct CDR3 sequences, 15% to 20% of them seen only once. Another study also made use of these data, one on T cells expressing NK-cell markers.

The source material was PBMCs. These receptors were taken from a woman aged 18-29 years in good health. The CDR3 runs from the conserved cysteine through the conserved F or W. Each record gives: J gene, clone size, D gene, V gene, CDR3 protein, CDR3 DNA. D genes are given only for firm matches. Only some rows state a clone size, as once, few, many or a class for expanded clones.

TRBJ2-3 few . TRBV29-1 CSAEGDSRWADTQYF TGCAGCGCCGAGGGGGACTCCCGGTGGGCAGATACGCAGTATTTT
TRBJ1-5 . . TRBV12-3/TRBV12-4 CASTVSGAQRQPQHF TGTGCCAGCACTGTGTCGGGGGCACAACGTCAGCCCCAGCATTTT
TRBJ2-5 . TRBD2 TRBV20-1 CSARRETGSGTQYF TGCAGTGCTAGGCGGGAGACGGGGAGTGGGACCCAGTACTTC
TRBJ2-7 few . TRBV20-1 CSGSFSYEQYF TGCAGTGGGTCCTTCTCCTACGAGCAGTACTTC
TRBJ1-1 few . TRBV2 CASSVWERNTEAFF TGTGCCAGCAGTGTCTGGGAGAGGAACACTGAAGCTTTCTTT
TRBJ1-2 many TRBD1 TRBV5-7 CASSPHYRGQVDYGYTF TGTGCCAGCAGCCCACATTACAGGGGGCAGGTCGACTATGGCTACACCTTC
TRBJ1-5 many . TRBV20-1 CSARSTSNQPQHF TGCAGTGCCAGATCTACGAGCAATCAGCCCCAGCATTTT
TRBJ1-2 few . TRBV3-1 CASSQGRVGVGYTF TGTGCCAGCAGCCAAGGGAGAGTGGGAGTTGGCTACACCTTC
TRBJ1-1 . . TRBV6-1 CASSEWGHWNTEAFF TGTGCCAGCAGTGAATGGGGGCACTGGAACACTGAAGCTTTCTTT
TRBJ2-7 few TRBD2 TRBV4-2 CASSQDRSGGYEQYF TGTGCCAGCAGCCAAGATAGGTCGGGAGGCTACGAGCAGTACTTC
TRBJ2-7 few . TRBV15 CATSRDSYEQYF TGTGCCACCAGCAGAGATAGTTACGAGCAGTACTTC